These T cell receptor beta chains were read from a single sample in a study of blood T cell repertoires in COVID-19. Profiled with immunoSEQ multiplex PCR; TCRdb holds only in-frame clones, not every one. This repertoire shows hundreds of thousands of clones, 80% to 90% found once; its top ten account for roughly 1.6%. The material sequenced was peripheral blood. The receptors shown here come from a woman in her thirties or forties who had recovered from COVID-19. The CDR3 runs from the conserved cysteine through the conserved F or W. A D gene is named only where the DNA matches it firmly.

. TRBJ1-5 TRBV25-1 CASSEYGAGQGPQHF TGTGCCAGCAGTGAATATGGTGCAGGCCAGGGGCCCCAGCATTTT
TRBD1 TRBJ1-1 TRBV5-4 CASTLTGGTEAFF TGTGCCAGCACCTTGACAGGGGGCACTGAAGCTTTCTTT
. TRBJ1-1 TRBV9 CASSVIEGNTEAFF TGTGCCAGCAGCGTGATAGAGGGTAACACTGAAGCTTTCTTT
. TRBJ1-1 TRBV5-1 CASSLGVSNEAFF TGCGCCAGCAGCTTGGGTGTTAGTAATGAAGCTTTCTTT
. TRBJ1-1 TRBV5-6 CASSLDRGGMNTEAFF TGTGCCAGCAGCTTGGATAGGGGCGGGATGAACACTGAAGCTTTCTTT
TRBD2 TRBJ2-1 TRBV6-5 CASSDRPRGGNEQFF TGTGCCAGCAGCGATCGGCCGCGGGGGGGCAATGAGCAGTTCTTC
. TRBJ1-1 TRBV12-5 CASGLRPGEAVNTEAFF TGTGCTAGTGGTTTGCGTCCAGGGGAAGCGGTGAACACTGAAGCTTTCTTT
. TRBJ1-6 TRBV6-4 CASSTSYSGAPLHF TGTGCCAGCAGTACCTCCTATTCCGGGGCACCCCTCCACTTT
TRBD2 TRBJ2-1 TRBV5-1 CASSSARTSGGDEQFF TGCGCCAGCAGCTCAGCCCGGACTAGCGGGGGGGATGAGCAGTTCTTC
. TRBJ2-1 TRBV7-2 CASITEGFEQFF TGTGCCAGCATTACAGAGGGATTTGAGCAGTTCTTC
TRBD2 TRBJ2-7 TRBV9 CASSVLAGASYEQYF TGTGCCAGCAGCGTTCTAGCGGGGGCCTCCTACGAGCAGTACTTC
. TRBJ2-3 TRBV7-2 CASTRASADTQYF TGTGCCAGCACCCGCGCAAGCGCGGATACGCAGTATTTT
. TRBJ1-2 TRBV10-2 CASSAQDSLYGYTF TGCGCCAGCAGTGCGCAGGACAGCCTATATGGCTACACCTTC
. TRBJ1-1 TRBV7-7 CASSLSSVTEAFF TGTGCCAGCAGCTTATCGTCGGTAACTGAAGCTTTCTTT
. TRBJ1-1 TRBV5-4 CASSLARGIPEAFF TGTGCCAGCAGCTTAGCTAGGGGAATACCTGAAGCTTTCTTT
TRBD1 TRBJ1-4 TRBV4-1 CASSPRTGQTNEKLFF TGCGCCAGCAGCCCCCGGACAGGCCAAACTAATGAAAAACTGTTTTTT
TRBD2 TRBJ2-7 TRBV6-5 CASGLAVDYEQYF TGTGCCAGCGGGCTAGCGGTCGACTACGAGCAGTACTTC